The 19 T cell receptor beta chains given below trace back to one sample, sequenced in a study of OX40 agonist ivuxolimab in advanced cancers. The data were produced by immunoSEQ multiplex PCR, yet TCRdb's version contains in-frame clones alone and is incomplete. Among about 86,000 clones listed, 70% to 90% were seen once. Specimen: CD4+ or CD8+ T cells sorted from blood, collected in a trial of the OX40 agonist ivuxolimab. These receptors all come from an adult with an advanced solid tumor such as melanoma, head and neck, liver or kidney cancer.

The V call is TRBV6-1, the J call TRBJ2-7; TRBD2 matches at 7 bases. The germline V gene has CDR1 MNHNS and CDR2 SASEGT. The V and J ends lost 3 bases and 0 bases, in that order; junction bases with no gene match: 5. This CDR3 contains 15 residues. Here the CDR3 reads CASSDRGGSSYEQYF. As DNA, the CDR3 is TGTGCCAGCAGTGATCGGGGAGGGAGCTCCTACGAGCAGTACTTC.

The CDR3 DNA follows: TGTGCCAGCAAGGGGTCGGGTGCCAATCAGCCCCAGCATTTT. This encodes CASKGSGANQPQHF. The chain links TRBV7-9 to TRBJ1-5; tentatively, D is TRBD1 (5 bases). CDR1 SEHNR and CDR2 FQNEAQ come from the germline V gene (reference sequence). V dropped 7 bases and J dropped 3 bases, with 13 bases sitting between them. The CDR3 sequence is 14 residues long.

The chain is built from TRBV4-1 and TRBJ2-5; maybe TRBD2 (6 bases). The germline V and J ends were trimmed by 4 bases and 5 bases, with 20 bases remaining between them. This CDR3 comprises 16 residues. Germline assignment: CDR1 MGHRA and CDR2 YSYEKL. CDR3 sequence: CASSPYASEIRETQYF. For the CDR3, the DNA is TGCGCCAGCAGCCCCTACGCTAGCGAGATAAGGGAGACCCAGTACTTC.

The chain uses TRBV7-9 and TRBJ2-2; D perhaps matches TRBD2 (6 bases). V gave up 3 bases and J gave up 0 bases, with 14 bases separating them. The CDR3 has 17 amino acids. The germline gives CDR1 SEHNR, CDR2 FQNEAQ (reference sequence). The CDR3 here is CASSLDRLAANTGELFF. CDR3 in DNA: TGTGCCAGCAGCTTGGACCGGTTAGCGGCGAACACCGGGGAGCTGTTTTTT.

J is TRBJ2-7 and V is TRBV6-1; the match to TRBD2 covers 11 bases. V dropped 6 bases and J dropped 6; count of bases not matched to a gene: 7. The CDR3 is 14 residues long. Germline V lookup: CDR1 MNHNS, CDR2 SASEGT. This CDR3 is CASSFSGREGEQYF. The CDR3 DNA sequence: TGTGCCAGCAGCTTTAGCGGGAGGGAGGGCGAGCAGTACTTC.

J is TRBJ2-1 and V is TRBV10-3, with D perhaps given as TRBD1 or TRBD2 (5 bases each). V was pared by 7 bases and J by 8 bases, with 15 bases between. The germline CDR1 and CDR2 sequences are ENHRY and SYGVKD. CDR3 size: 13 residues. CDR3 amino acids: CAINGDLDDEQFF. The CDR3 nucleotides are TGTGCCATCAACGGGGACCTTGACGATGAGCAGTTCTTC.

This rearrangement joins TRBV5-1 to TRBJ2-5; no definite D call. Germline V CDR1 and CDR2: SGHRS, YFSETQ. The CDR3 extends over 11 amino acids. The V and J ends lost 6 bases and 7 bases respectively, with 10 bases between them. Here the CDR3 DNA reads TGCGCCAGCAACGCCCCACCGACCCAGTACTTC. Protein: CASNAPPTQYF.

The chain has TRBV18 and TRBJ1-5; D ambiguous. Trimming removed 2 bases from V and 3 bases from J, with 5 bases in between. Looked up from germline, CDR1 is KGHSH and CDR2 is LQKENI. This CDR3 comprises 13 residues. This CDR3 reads CASSPEDNQPQHF. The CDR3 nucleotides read TGTGCCAGCTCACCAGAGGACAATCAGCCCCAGCATTTT.

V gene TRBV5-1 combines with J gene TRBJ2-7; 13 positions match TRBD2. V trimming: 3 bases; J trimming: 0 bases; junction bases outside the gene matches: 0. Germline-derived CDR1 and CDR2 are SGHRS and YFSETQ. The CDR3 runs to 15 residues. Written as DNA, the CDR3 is TGCGCCAGCAGCTGGACTAGCGGGAGCTCCTACGAGCAGTACTTC. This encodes CASSWTSGSSYEQYF.

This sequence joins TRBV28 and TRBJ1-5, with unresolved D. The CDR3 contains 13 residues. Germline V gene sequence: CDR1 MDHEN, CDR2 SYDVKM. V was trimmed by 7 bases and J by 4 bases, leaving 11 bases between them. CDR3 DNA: TGTGCCAGCATGCGGGATCCAAATCAGCCCCAGCATTTT. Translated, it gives CASMRDPNQPQHF.

The CDR3 sequence: CASSFRSNTEAFF. The DNA of the CDR3 is TGTGCCAGCAGCTTCCGATCGAACACTGAAGCTTTCTTT. The V call is TRBV5-6, the J call TRBJ1-1, with D unresolved. The CDR3 sequence is 13 residues long. Germline CDR1 SGHDT, CDR2 YYEEEE. Trimming removed 2 bases from V and 1 base from J, with 6 bases in between.

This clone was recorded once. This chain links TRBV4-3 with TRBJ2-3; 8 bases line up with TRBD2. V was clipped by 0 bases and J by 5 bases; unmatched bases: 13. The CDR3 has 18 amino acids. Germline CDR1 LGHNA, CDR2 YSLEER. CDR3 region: CASSQDLASGGYVDTQYF. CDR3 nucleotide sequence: TGCGCCAGCAGCCAAGATTTGGCCAGCGGGGGTTACGTAGATACGCAGTATTTT.

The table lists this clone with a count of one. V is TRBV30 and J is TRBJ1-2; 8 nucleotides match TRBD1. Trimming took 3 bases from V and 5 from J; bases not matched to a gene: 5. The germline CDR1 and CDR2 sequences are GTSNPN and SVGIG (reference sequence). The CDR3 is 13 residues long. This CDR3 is CAWSRDRPYGYTF. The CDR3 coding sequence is TGTGCCTGGAGCAGGGACAGGCCTTATGGCTACACCTTC.

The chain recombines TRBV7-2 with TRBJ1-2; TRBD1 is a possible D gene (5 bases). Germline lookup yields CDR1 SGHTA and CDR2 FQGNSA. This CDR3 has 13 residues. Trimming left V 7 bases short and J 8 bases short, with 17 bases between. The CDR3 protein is CASNRQGEGGYTF. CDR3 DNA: TGTGCCAGCAACCGCCAGGGTGAGGGGGGCTACACCTTC.

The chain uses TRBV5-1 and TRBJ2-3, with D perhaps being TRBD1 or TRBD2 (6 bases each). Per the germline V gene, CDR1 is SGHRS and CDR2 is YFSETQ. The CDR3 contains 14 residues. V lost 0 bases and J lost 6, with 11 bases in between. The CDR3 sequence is CASSLVGGADTQYF. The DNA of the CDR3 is TGCGCCAGCAGCTTGGTGGGGGGCGCGGATACGCAGTATTTT.

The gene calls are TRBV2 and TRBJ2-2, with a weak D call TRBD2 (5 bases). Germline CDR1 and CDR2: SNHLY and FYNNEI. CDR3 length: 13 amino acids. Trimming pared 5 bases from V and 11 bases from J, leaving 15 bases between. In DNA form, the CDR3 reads TGTGCCAGCAGTAGAGGGCGTGAGTCAGAGCTGTTTTTT. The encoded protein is CASSRGRESELFF.

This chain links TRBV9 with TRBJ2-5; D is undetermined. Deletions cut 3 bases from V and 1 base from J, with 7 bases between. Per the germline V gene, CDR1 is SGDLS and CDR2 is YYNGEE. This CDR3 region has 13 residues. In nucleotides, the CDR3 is TGTGCCAGCAGCGGAACAGCCCAAGAGACCCAGTACTTC. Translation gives CASSGTAQETQYF.

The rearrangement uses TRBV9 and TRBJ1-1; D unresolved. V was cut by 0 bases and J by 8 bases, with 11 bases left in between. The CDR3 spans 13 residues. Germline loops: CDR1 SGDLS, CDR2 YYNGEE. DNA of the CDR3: TGTGCCAGCAGCGTAGCTGGGGAATTGGAAGCTTTCTTT. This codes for CASSVAGELEAFF.

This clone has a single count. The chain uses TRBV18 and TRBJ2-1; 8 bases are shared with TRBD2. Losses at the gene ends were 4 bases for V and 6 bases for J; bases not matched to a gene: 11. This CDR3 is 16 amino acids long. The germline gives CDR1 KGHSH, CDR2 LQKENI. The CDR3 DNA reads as TGTGCCAGCTCACGTACCGGGCCGGGGGGGAGCAATGAGCAGTTCTTC. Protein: CASSRTGPGGSNEQFF.